This T cell receptor (beta chain) was sequenced in a study of CXCR3-negative and CXCR3-positive naive CD8 T cells. For this clonotype: Its antigen is undetermined.

Researchers sorted roughly 310,000 cells of each CD8+ T cell subset in triplicate. Through 5' RACE with UMI labels, the TRB cDNA libraries were prepared. One entry per CDR3 protein, without DNA, is what TCRdb gives after re-calling the 5' RACE reads. The sample table sets out roughly 140,000 distinct CDR3 sequences. Study-wide results and limits: Once cells were cryopreserved, CXCR3 expression went down partly, and most assays used fresh PBMCs. Memory cells showed distinct TRBV-TRBJ patterns, while the two naive subsets matched. Memory CD8+ cells showed much lower diversity, while both naive subsets were comparably high. Relative to CXCR3-negative naive cells, CXCR3-positive naive cells had more hydrophobic TRB CDR3s.

The CDR3 runs to 17 residues. Germline CDR1 is MGHDK and CDR2 is SYGVNS. The sequenced material came from naive CXCR3+ CD8+ T cells from blood. Subset specified: CD45RO-CCR7+CD27+CD95- naive CD8+ T cells expressing CXCR3 (TNR3+). This sequence joins TRBV25-1 and TRBJ2-1. This clonotype originated in a human donor in good health. Some clones in this sample may be carry-over from other donors' samples. The CDR3: CASSEISSTDGYNEQFF.